Included here is one T cell receptor (beta chain) sequence, with context. This record comes from a study of blood T cell repertoires in COVID-19. Study context: Material from acute and convalescent COVID-19 was sourced from the United States, Italy and Spain. The analysed material was cDNA or gDNA that came from T cells, B-cell-depleted T cells, or PBMCs.

Original handling: Reference gene primer amplification gave estimated nucleated cell counts. Some clones are missing from TCRdb's copy, which holds only in-frame ones; the method was immunoSEQ multiplex PCR. V and J calls and clone size are as listed in that table; D and trimming were resolved from the DNA. The data hold 100,000 to 120,000 clones, with approximately 90% observed a single time. The CDR3 runs 15 residues. Germline V CDR1 and CDR2: SQVTM, ANQGSEA. With V trimmed by 4 bases and J by 3 bases, 12 bases remained unmatched. Sequencing was carried out using peripheral blood. The chain recombines TRBV29-1 with TRBJ2-7, with 7 nucleotides matching TRBD1. The source of this sequence is a woman aged 45-65 years with acute or convalescent COVID-19. CDR3 sequence (DNA): TGCAGCGTTGTCCTCCGGGACAGTGGGATCTACGAGCAGTACTTC. This codes for CSVVLRDSGIYEQYF.